Included here is one TCR beta chain sequence, with context. Its antigen remains unknown. Under the ViraFEST assay, PBMC were stimulated with viral peptide pools so that antigen-specific CD4+ T cells expanded. Sequencing was performed afterwards. Isolating CD4+ T cells followed roughly ten days of culture. All participants had two doses of either the BNT162b2 or mRNA-1273 vaccine. Cultures had half their medium replaced with IL-2 medium on days 3 and 7. This sample stems from a study of vaccination effects on CD4 cells after COVID-19. For the study at large: Samples collected post-vaccine were obtained a median of 72 days after the second dose.

Assay: immunoSEQ multiplex PCR; the TCRdb copy retains only in-frame clones and omits some. Of 30,000 to 40,000 clones listed, 72% were seen once; the top ten hold 10% to 15%. Trimming left V 4 bases short and J 0 bases short, with 12 bases between. CDR1 and CDR2 from the germline V gene are LGHDT and YNNKEL (reference sequence). The CDR3 spans 15 residues. Findings and caveats of the study: Clones of infection and vaccine origin contracted markedly late after vaccination.

The receptor's source is a human donor who received a COVID-19 vaccine. The sequences come from CD4+ T cells from PBMCs cultured with HCoV-229E spike peptides, collected after COVID-19 vaccination. This chain links TRBV3-1 (or the pseudogene TRBV3-2) with TRBJ2-5; D tentatively reads TRBD1 or TRBD2 (5 bases each). CDR3 amino acids: CASSRTGTYQETQYF. The CDR3 bases are TGTGCCAGCAGCCGCACCGGGACGTACCAAGAGACCCAGTACTTC.